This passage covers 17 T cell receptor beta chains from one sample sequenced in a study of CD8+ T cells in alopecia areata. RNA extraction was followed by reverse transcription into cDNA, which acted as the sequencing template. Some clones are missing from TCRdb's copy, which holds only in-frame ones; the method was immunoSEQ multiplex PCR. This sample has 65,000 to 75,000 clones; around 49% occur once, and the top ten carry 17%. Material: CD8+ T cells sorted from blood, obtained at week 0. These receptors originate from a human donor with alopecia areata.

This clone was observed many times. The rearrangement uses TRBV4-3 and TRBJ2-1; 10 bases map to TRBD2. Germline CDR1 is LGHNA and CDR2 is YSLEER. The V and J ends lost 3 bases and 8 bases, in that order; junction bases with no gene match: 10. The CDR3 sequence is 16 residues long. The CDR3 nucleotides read TGCGCCAGCAGCCAGAGCGGGAGGGCCTATAGCGATGAGCAGTTCTTC. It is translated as CASSQSGRAYSDEQFF.

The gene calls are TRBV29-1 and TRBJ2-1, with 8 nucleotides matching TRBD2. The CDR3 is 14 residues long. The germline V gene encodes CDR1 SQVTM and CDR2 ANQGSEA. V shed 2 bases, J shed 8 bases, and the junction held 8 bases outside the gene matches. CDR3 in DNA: TGCAGCGTTGAATCTAAGCGGGAGCTTGATGAGCAGTTCTTC. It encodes CSVESKRELDEQFF.

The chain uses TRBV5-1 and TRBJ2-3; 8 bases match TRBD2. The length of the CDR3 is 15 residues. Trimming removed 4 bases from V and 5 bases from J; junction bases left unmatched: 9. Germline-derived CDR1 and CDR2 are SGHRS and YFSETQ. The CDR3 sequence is CASSLGGLEVDTQYF. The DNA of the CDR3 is TGCGCCAGCAGCCTCGGGGGACTAGAGGTAGATACGCAGTATTTT.

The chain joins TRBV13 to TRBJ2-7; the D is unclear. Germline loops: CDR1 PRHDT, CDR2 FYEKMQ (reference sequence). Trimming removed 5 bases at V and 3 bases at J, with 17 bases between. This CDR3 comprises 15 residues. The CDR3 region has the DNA TGTGCCAGCAGCCCAACCGCCTACGGGCTCTACGAGCAGTACTTC. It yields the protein CASSPTAYGLYEQYF.

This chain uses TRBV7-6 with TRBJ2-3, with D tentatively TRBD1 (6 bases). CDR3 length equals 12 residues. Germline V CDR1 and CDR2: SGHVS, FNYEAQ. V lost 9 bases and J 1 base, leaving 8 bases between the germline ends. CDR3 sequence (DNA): TGTGCCAGTCGACAGGGCACAGATACGCAGTATTTT. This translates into CASRQGTDTQYF.

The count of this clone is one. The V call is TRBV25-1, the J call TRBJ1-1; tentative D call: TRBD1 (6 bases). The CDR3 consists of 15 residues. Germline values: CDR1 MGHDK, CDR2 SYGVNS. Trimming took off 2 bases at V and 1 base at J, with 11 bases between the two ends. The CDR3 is CASSEEGVGNTEAFF. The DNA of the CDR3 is TGTGCCAGCAGTGAAGAGGGGGTGGGGAACACTGAAGCTTTCTTT.

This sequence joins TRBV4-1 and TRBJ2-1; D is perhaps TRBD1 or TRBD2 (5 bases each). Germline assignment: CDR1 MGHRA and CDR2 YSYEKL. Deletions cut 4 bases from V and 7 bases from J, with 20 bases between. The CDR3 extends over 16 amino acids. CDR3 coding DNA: TGCGCCAGCAGCCGCTTTGGGGGATTACCGACAAATGAGCAGTTCTTC. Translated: CASSRFGGLPTNEQFF.

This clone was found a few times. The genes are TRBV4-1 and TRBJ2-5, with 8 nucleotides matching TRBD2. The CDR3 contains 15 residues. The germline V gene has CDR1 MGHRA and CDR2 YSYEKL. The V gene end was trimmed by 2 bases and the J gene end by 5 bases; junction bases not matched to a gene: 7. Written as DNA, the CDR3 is TGCGCCAGCAGCCAACCCGGACTAGCCGGGGAGACCCAGTACTTC. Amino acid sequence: CASSQPGLAGETQYF.

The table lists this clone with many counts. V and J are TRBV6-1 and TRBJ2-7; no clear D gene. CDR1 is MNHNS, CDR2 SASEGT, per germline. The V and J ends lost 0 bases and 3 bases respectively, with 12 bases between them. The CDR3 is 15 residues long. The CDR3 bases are TGTGCCAGCAGTGAAGCGGAAGGTACCGTCTACGAGCAGTACTTC. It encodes CASSEAEGTVYEQYF.

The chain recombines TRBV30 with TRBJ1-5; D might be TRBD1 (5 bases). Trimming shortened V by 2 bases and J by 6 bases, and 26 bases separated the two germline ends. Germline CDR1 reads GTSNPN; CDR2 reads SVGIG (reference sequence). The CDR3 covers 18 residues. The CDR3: CAWSSLVEGPTRIQPQHF. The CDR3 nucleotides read TGTGCCTGGAGTTCCTTGGTAGAGGGACCCACTAGGATTCAGCCCCAGCATTTT.

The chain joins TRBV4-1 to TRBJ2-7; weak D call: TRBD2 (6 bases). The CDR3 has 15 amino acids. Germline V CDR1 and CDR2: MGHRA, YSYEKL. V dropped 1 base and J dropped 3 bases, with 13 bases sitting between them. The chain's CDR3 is CASSQVISGNYEQYF. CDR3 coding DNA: TGCGCCAGCAGCCAAGTTATTAGCGGAAACTACGAGCAGTACTTC.

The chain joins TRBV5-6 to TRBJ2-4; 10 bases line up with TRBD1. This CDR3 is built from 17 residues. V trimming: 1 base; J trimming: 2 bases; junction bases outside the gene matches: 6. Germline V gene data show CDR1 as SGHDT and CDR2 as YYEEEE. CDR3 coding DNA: TGTGCCAGCAGCTTGCTCCGACAGGGGGCTTCCAAAAACATTCAGTACTTC. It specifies CASSLLRQGASKNIQYF.

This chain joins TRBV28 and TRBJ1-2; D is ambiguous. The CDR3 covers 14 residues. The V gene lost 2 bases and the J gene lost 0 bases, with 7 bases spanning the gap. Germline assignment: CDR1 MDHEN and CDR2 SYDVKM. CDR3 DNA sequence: TGTGCCAGCAGTTTAGGCACCCCTAACTATGGCTACACCTTC. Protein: CASSLGTPNYGYTF.

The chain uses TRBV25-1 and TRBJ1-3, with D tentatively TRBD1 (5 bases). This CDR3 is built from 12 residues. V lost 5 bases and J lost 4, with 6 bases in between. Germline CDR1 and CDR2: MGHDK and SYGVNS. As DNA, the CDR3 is TGTGCCAGCAGTCCAGGGGGAAACACCATATATTTT. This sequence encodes CASSPGGNTIYF.

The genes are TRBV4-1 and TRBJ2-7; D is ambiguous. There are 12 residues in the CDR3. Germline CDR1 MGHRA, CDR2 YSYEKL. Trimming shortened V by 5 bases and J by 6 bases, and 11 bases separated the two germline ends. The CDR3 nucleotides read TGCGCCAGCAGCGGGTCCTACTTCGAGCAGTACTTC. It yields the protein CASSGSYFEQYF.

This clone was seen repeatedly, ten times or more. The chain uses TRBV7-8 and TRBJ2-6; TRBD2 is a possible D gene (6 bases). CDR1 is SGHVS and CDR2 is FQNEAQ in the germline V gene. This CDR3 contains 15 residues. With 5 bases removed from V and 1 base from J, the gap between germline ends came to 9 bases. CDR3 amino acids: CASSRAGSGANVLTF. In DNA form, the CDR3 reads TGTGCCAGCAGCAGGGCGGGGTCTGGGGCCAACGTCCTGACTTTC.

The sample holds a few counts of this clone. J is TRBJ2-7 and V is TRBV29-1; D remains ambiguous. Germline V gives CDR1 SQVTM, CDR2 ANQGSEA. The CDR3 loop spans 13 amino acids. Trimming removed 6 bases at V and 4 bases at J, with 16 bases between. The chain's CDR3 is CSVSVGTNYEQYF. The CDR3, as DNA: TGCAGCGTGTCAGTGGGTACGAATTACGAGCAGTACTTC.